The clone carrying this T cell receptor (beta chain) came up once. The antigen is undetermined. TCRdb's copy holds only in-frame clones and misses some; the assay was immunoSEQ multiplex PCR. The profile shows about 110,000 clones, around 90% of them singletons. The source of the sample is a study of T cell responses to AZD1222 COVID-19 vaccine. The CDR3 is made up of 13 amino acids. Germline V gene data show CDR1 as MDHEN and CDR2 as SYDVKM. V dropped 8 bases and J dropped 8 bases, with 18 bases sitting between them. Findings and limits, study-wide: In the spike-specific TCR repertoire, nearly half reportedly target unmutated variant regions. Elevations in Spike-specific TCR breadth and depth followed administration of two AZD1222 doses. Most donors were white British and more were female, and clonal diversity was possibly underestimated.

The material was peripheral blood, obtained 28 days after the second AZD1222 dose. This receptor was obtained from an adult who received the AZD1222 COVID-19 vaccine. This chain connects TRBV28 to TRBJ1-2, with D maybe TRBD1 (6 bases). CDR3 loop: CASAGRGAEGYTF. CDR3 nucleotides: TGTGCCAGCGCCGGGCGGGGGGCGGAAGGCTACACCTTC.